The 14 T cell receptor beta chains listed next were all sequenced from one sample in a study of blood T cell repertoires in COVID-19. Some clones are missing from TCRdb's copy, which holds only in-frame ones; the method was immunoSEQ multiplex PCR. The sample yields roughly 160,000 clones, over 80% seen once. Sequenced material: peripheral blood. Receptor source: a woman aged 60-70 years with acute or convalescent COVID-19.

This chain joins TRBV30 and TRBJ1-2; 7 nucleotides match TRBD1. The V gene end was trimmed by 2 bases and the J gene end by 4 bases; junction bases not matched to a gene: 16. This CDR3 has 17 residues. Per the germline V gene, CDR1 is GTSNPN and CDR2 is SVGIG (reference sequence). The DNA for the CDR3 is TGTGCCTGGAGTTTGGGGACAGTTCCTTTGGGGGTCTATGGCTACACCTTC. It codes for CAWSLGTVPLGVYGYTF.

This rearrangement joins TRBV27 to TRBJ2-3; 9 positions agree with TRBD1. The V segment lost 2 bases and the J segment 5 bases; nucleotides outside the gene matches: 2. Germline V gives CDR1 MNHEY, CDR2 SMNVEV (reference sequence). This CDR3 contains 14 residues. CDR3 nucleotide sequence: TGTGCCAGCAGTTTAGGACAGGGGAGAGATACGCAGTATTTT. This translates into CASSLGQGRDTQYF.

This sequence joins TRBV24-1 and TRBJ2-7, with D unresolved. The V end was cut by 0 bases, the J end by 5 bases, with 4 bases between. The V gene's germline CDR1 is KGHDR and CDR2 SFDVKD. This CDR3 is built from 12 residues. CDR3 loop: CATSDLGHEQYF. The CDR3 DNA follows: TGTGCCACCAGTGATTTGGGGCACGAGCAGTACTTC.

The gene calls are TRBV5-6 and TRBJ2-2, with TRBD1 identical over 8 bases. The J segment lost 7 bases and the V segment lost 6 bases, leaving 8 bases of the junction unmatched. Germline CDR1 and CDR2: SGHDT and YYEEEE. This CDR3 region has 14 residues. In nucleotides, the CDR3 is TGTGCCAGCAAAGGACAGGGAATTATCGGGGAGCTGTTTTTT. This sequence encodes CASKGQGIIGELFF.

This chain connects TRBV28 to TRBJ1-5; a weak D match, TRBD1 (5 bases). Germline V gene data show CDR1 as MDHEN and CDR2 as SYDVKM. Trimming stripped 6 bases from V and 0 bases from J, with 12 bases between. This CDR3 contains 15 residues. DNA of the CDR3: TGTGCCAGCAGCCTAGACAGTACTAGCAATCAGCCCCAGCATTTT. It yields the protein CASSLDSTSNQPQHF. The whole variable domain, remainder taken from reference TRBV28 and TRBJ1-5, is DVKVTQSSRYLVKRTGEKVFLECVQDMDHENMFWYRQDPGLGLRLIYFSYDVKMKEKGDIPEGYSVSREKKERFSLILESASTNQTSMYLCASSLDSTSNQPQHFGDGTRLSIL.

The chain uses TRBV6-2 or TRBV6-3 and TRBJ2-7, with D perhaps TRBD1 (6 bases). V lost 0 bases, J lost 0 bases, and 9 bases lay in between. This CDR3 region has 15 residues. Germline values: CDR1 MNHEY, CDR2 SVGEGT. Here the CDR3 reads CASSYSGAVSYEQYF. The CDR3 region has the DNA TGTGCCAGCAGTTACTCGGGGGCTGTCTCCTACGAGCAGTACTTC.

In regard to this clone: Mismatch with germline at one junction end may stem from a read error. The gene calls are TRBV6-1 and TRBJ1-2; D gene uncertain. The CDR3 spans 16 residues. Germline loops: CDR1 MNHNS, CDR2 SASEGT. CDR3 residues: CVSSETPERLSRGYTF. The CDR3 DNA is TGTGTCAGCAGTGAAACTCCAGAGCGTCTATCTAGGGGCTACACCTTC.

The chain has TRBV5-1 and TRBJ1-5, with TRBD1 matching over 8 bases. Germline V lookup: CDR1 SGHRS, CDR2 YFSETQ. The CDR3 totals 14 residues. V lost 4 bases, J lost 7 bases, and 7 bases stayed unmatched. The CDR3 DNA is TGCGCCAGCAGCCCTGGACAGGGAGGGCAGCCCCAGCATTTT. Translating gives CASSPGQGGQPQHF.

The chain recombines TRBV3-1 (or the pseudogene TRBV3-2) with TRBJ2-7, with D possibly matching TRBD1 (6 bases). This CDR3 contains 15 residues. V lost 3 bases and J lost 1, with 13 bases in between. CDR1 and CDR2 from the germline V gene are LGHDT and YNNKEL (reference sequence). The CDR3 protein is CASSHLRDISYEQYF. CDR3 coding DNA: TGTGCCAGCAGCCACCTCCGGGACATTTCCTACGAGCAGTACTTC.

This chain connects TRBV7-2 to TRBJ1-5; D is ambiguous. The CDR3 has 15 amino acids. CDR1 and CDR2 from the germline V gene are SGHTA and FQGNSA. Trimming took 5 bases from V and 3 from J, leaving 14 bases between them. CDR3 bases: TGTGCCAGCAGCCCACCCCGGGAACTCAATCAGCCCCAGCATTTT. Encoded protein: CASSPPRELNQPQHF.

The chain recombines TRBV19 with TRBJ2-5, with 7 bases identical to TRBD2. V gave up 7 bases and J gave up 4 bases; unmatched junction bases: 12. Germline V gives CDR1 LNHDA, CDR2 SQIVND (reference sequence). CDR3 size: 15 residues. The CDR3 protein is CASNSRVGEGETQYF. DNA for the CDR3: TGTGCCAGTAATTCACGGGTAGGGGAGGGAGAGACCCAGTACTTC.

This clone was recorded once. The V gene is TRBV19, the J gene TRBJ1-4; 8 bases map to TRBD1. The CDR3 contains 17 residues. With V trimmed by 4 bases and J by 1 base, 8 bases remained unmatched. Germline V gene lookup returns CDR1 LNHDA and CDR2 SQIVND (reference sequence). The CDR3 nucleotides are TGTGCCAGTAGTACCCGACAGGGGTCGGGAACTAATGAAAAACTGTTTTTT. It is translated as CASSTRQGSGTNEKLFF. The full variable domain, rest sourced from reference TRBV19 and TRBJ1-4, is DGGITQSPKYLFRKEGQNVTLSCEQNLNHDAMYWYRQDPGQGLRLIYYSQIVNDFQKGDIAEGYSVSREKKESFPLTVTSAQKNPTAFYLCASSTRQGSGTNEKLFFGSGTQLSVL.

The chain is built from TRBV19 and TRBJ2-1; TRBD2 aligns across 8 bases. After removal of 5 bases from V and 4 bases from J, the junction contained 7 bases not matched to a gene. The CDR3 is made up of 15 amino acids. Germline loops: CDR1 LNHDA, CDR2 SQIVND (reference sequence). This CDR3 reads CASSETVAGYNEQFF. The CDR3 bases are TGTGCCAGTAGTGAGACGGTAGCGGGGTACAATGAGCAGTTCTTC.

This chain uses TRBV19 with TRBJ2-2; maybe TRBD1 (6 bases). Germline V gives CDR1 LNHDA, CDR2 SQIVND (reference sequence). V was cut by 2 bases and J by 5 bases, with 12 bases left in between. The CDR3 spans 15 residues. The CDR3 here is CASSIRQALTGELFF. The CDR3 region has the DNA TGTGCCAGTAGTATACGACAGGCCCTTACCGGGGAGCTGTTTTTT.